The rows below give T cell receptor beta chains drawn from one sample of a study of CD8+CD57+ T cells in acquired aplastic anemia. TCRdb used MiXCR to reprocess the reads, holding one entry per CDR3 protein. Among 150,000 or so distinct CDR3 sequences listed, under 55% were seen once. Sequencing used sorted CD4+, CD8+, or CD8+CD57+ T cells (not recorded which) from PBMCs. The receptors shown here come from a human donor with aplastic anemia. CDR3s include the opening cysteine and the closing phenylalanine or tryptophan. D genes are given only for firm matches. Only some rows state a clone size, as once, few, many or a class for expanded clones.

v_gene: TRBV15; d_gene: TRBD2; j_gene: TRBJ2-3; abundance: .; CDR3nt: TGTGCCACCAGCAGAGAGACTAGCGGCACAGATACGCAGTATTTT; CDR3aa: CATSRETSGTDTQYF
v_gene: TRBV7-9; d_gene: .; j_gene: TRBJ1-1; abundance: once; CDR3nt: TGTGCCAGCAGCTTAAACGCAGGGGAGAACACTGAAGCTTTCTTT; CDR3aa: CASSLNAGENTEAFF
v_gene: TRBV7-3; d_gene: .; j_gene: TRBJ1-2; abundance: many; CDR3nt: TGTGCCAGTTCCACGACCAATCAGGGGAGCCCCCACTATGGCTACACCTTC; CDR3aa: CASSTTNQGSPHYGYTF
v_gene: TRBV20-1; d_gene: .; j_gene: TRBJ2-1; abundance: many; CDR3nt: TGCAGTGCCACCCGAGGACCCCCGGGCAATGAGCAGTTCTTC; CDR3aa: CSATRGPPGNEQFF
v_gene: TRBV4-3; d_gene: .; j_gene: TRBJ1-1; abundance: .; CDR3nt: TGCGCCAGCAGCCGGAGTGGGGGTTCGGGCACTGAAGCTTTCTTT; CDR3aa: CASSRSGGSGTEAFF
v_gene: TRBV20-1; d_gene: TRBD2; j_gene: TRBJ2-3; abundance: many; CDR3nt: TGCAGTGCTAGTAGAGGGACTAGCGGAACAGATACGCAGTATTTT; CDR3aa: CSASRGTSGTDTQYF
v_gene: TRBV20-1; d_gene: TRBD2; j_gene: TRBJ2-5; abundance: .; CDR3nt: TGCAGTGCTCTACCTGGACTAGCGGGGGCCCAGGAGACCCAGTACTTC; CDR3aa: CSALPGLAGAQETQYF
v_gene: TRBV20-1; d_gene: TRBD2; j_gene: TRBJ2-3; abundance: many; CDR3nt: TGCAGTGCTCCCCCCGGACTAGCGGGGGGTACAGATACGCAGTATTTT; CDR3aa: CSAPPGLAGGTDTQYF
v_gene: TRBV19; d_gene: .; j_gene: TRBJ2-2; abundance: .; CDR3nt: TGTGCCAGTTCGGTTGCGGGACTGAACACCGGGGAGCTGTTTTTT; CDR3aa: CASSVAGLNTGELFF
v_gene: TRBV2; d_gene: .; j_gene: TRBJ1-6; abundance: .; CDR3nt: TGTGCCAGCAGTGAAGAAGGGTTTACAAGATCACCCCTCCACTTT; CDR3aa: CASSEEGFTRSPLHF
v_gene: TRBV6-5; d_gene: .; j_gene: TRBJ2-3; abundance: many; CDR3nt: TGTGCCAGGCCGGCCGATACGCAGTATTTT; CDR3aa: CARPADTQYF
v_gene: TRBV6-1; d_gene: .; j_gene: TRBJ2-1; abundance: many; CDR3nt: TGTGCCAGCAGTGAACGGGGGGCCACCTACAATGAGCAGTTCTTC; CDR3aa: CASSERGATYNEQFF
v_gene: TRBV5-5; d_gene: TRBD2; j_gene: TRBJ2-3; abundance: .; CDR3nt: TGTGCCAGCAGCTTGGCGCCTAGCGGCCGCACAGATACGCAGTATTTT; CDR3aa: CASSLAPSGRTDTQYF
v_gene: TRBV9; d_gene: TRBD2; j_gene: TRBJ2-3; abundance: many; CDR3nt: TGTGCCAGCAGCGTAGGAGTGGGACTAGCGAGCACAGATACGCAGTATTTT; CDR3aa: CASSVGVGLASTDTQYF
v_gene: TRBV2; d_gene: .; j_gene: TRBJ2-3; abundance: many; CDR3nt: TGTGCCAGCACAGGGGTCAGCACAGATACGCAGTATTTT; CDR3aa: CASTGVSTDTQYF
v_gene: TRBV20-1; d_gene: TRBD2; j_gene: TRBJ2-3; abundance: many; CDR3nt: TGCAGTGCGTTAGGGGGGCTAGCGGGGGCCGCTTATACGCAGTATTTT; CDR3aa: CSALGGLAGAAYTQYF
v_gene: TRBV5-1; d_gene: TRBD1; j_gene: TRBJ1-2; abundance: many; CDR3nt: TGCGCCAGCAGCCCGGGACAGGGGGCGGGCTACACCTTC; CDR3aa: CASSPGQGAGYTF
v_gene: TRBV10-3; d_gene: .; j_gene: TRBJ1-2; abundance: once; CDR3nt: TGTACCATCAGTGTATCGGGTGTTGGCTTCACCTTC; CDR3aa: CTISVSGVGFTF
v_gene: TRBV7-2; d_gene: TRBD1; j_gene: TRBJ2-2; abundance: many; CDR3nt: TGTGCCTTCCGGGACAGATACACCGGGGAGCTGTTTTTT; CDR3aa: CAFRDRYTGELFF
v_gene: TRBV6-2/TRBV6-3; d_gene: .; j_gene: TRBJ1-6; abundance: many; CDR3nt: TGTGCCAGCAGTTTCGGAACAAATTTCCTCCTCCACTTT; CDR3aa: CASSFGTNFLLHF
v_gene: TRBV29-1; d_gene: .; j_gene: TRBJ1-5; abundance: .; CDR3nt: TGCAGCGTTGAATACGCACGCAATCAGCCCCAGCATTTT; CDR3aa: CSVEYARNQPQHF
v_gene: TRBV24-1; d_gene: .; j_gene: TRBJ2-2; abundance: few; CDR3nt: TGTGCCACCAGTGATCCCGGGACAAACACCGGGGAGCTGTTTTTT; CDR3aa: CATSDPGTNTGELFF
v_gene: TRBV19; d_gene: .; j_gene: TRBJ1-5; abundance: many; CDR3nt: TGTGCCAGTAGCCCAAACAGGGTATTGCAGCCCCAGCATTTT; CDR3aa: CASSPNRVLQPQHF
v_gene: TRBV24-1; d_gene: .; j_gene: TRBJ2-5; abundance: few; CDR3nt: TGTGCCACCAGTGATCTGTACCAAGAGACCCAGTACTTC; CDR3aa: CATSDLYQETQYF
v_gene: TRBV20-1; d_gene: .; j_gene: TRBJ1-6; abundance: many; CDR3nt: TGCAGTGCTAGAGTTGAAGCGTATAGTTCACCCCTCCACTTT; CDR3aa: CSARVEAYSSPLHF
v_gene: TRBV6-4; d_gene: .; j_gene: TRBJ2-2; abundance: .; CDR3nt: TGTGCCAGCAGTGATAACAGTCACACCGGGGAGCTGTTTTTT; CDR3aa: CASSDNSHTGELFF
v_gene: TRBV10-3; d_gene: TRBD2; j_gene: TRBJ2-1; abundance: .; CDR3nt: TGTGCCATCAAGGGCGGGAGGGTAAACAATGAGCAGTTCTTC; CDR3aa: CAIKGGRVNNEQFF
v_gene: TRBV7-8; d_gene: .; j_gene: TRBJ1-5; abundance: .; CDR3nt: TGTGCCAGCAGCTTAGCCCTCGCGACCTTCGAAGTGCCCCAGCATTTT; CDR3aa: CASSLALATFEVPQHF
v_gene: TRBV5-1; d_gene: .; j_gene: TRBJ1-6; abundance: .; CDR3nt: TGCGCCAGCAGCTTGGAGAGGTTTGATTCACCCCTCCACTTC; CDR3aa: CASSLERFDSPLHF
v_gene: TRBV20-1; d_gene: .; j_gene: TRBJ1-2; abundance: .; CDR3nt: TGCAGTGCCGACTTTACACACACCTTC; CDR3aa: CSADFTHTF